This TCR beta chain is drawn from a study of shared clonotypes between healthy human individuals. Assay execution proceeded at the deep level. The table came from immunoSEQ multiplex PCR; TCRdb's copy has only in-frame clones and leaves some out. The table records a few million clones, 85% to 95% of them present only once. V was trimmed by 0 bases and J by 0 bases, leaving 9 bases between them. Germline V gene lookup returns CDR1 MGHRA and CDR2 YSYEKL. There are 16 residues in the CDR3. This TCR derives from a man between 18 and 29 years old in good health. This chain uses TRBV4-1 with TRBJ2-1; a weak D match, TRBD2 (6 bases). The specimen was naive CD4+ T cells sorted from blood. Subset noted: CD45RA+ positively selected. The CDR3, as DNA: TGCGCCAGCAGCCAAGATCTCGGGAGCTCCTACAATGAGCAGTTCTTC. Residues: CASSQDLGSSYNEQFF.